The following is a TCR beta chain sequence with its context. This CDR3 spans 15 amino acids. Deletions cut 0 bases from V and 3 bases from J, with 12 bases between. The PCR employed 60 Vbeta primers together with 13 Jbeta primers. Profiling relied on immunoSEQ multiplex PCR, and the TCRdb table lists in-frame clones only, not all of them. The sample has approximately 140,000 clones; approximately 79% are singletons. This sample was included in a study of cytomegalovirus exposure and HLA in healthy donors. The chain has TRBV23-1 and TRBJ2-7; possibly TRBD1 for D (6 bases). TRBV23-1 has ORF status, its function being uncertain. The material sequenced was PBMCs. The sequence was obtained from a woman aged 45 to 65 in good health and CMV-seropositive. CDR3 sequence: CASSQSGDRLYEQYF. CDR3 in DNA: TGCGCCAGCAGTCAATCGGGCGACAGGCTCTACGAGCAGTACTTC.